Following are 3 T cell receptor beta chains from one sample sequenced in a study of shared clonotypes between healthy human individuals. The method was immunoSEQ multiplex PCR; TCRdb's version includes in-frame clones alone and lacks a portion of them. This sample carries more than 2,000,000 clones, more than 80% of them seen once, and the ten largest clones take around 0.4%. Sequencing was performed on naive CD4+ T cells from PBMCs. Subset: CD45RA+ positively selected. The source is a man aged 18 to 29 in good health. Some clones in this sample may be carry-over from other donors' samples.

The V and J genes are TRBV28 and TRBJ1-1, with TRBD1 matching 7 bases. The CDR3 covers 17 residues. V was pared by 5 bases and J by 3 bases, with 15 bases of the junction left unmatched. The germline gives CDR1 MDHEN, CDR2 SYDVKM. The CDR3 protein is CASSQTPHIGQDTEAFF. For the CDR3, the DNA is TGTGCCAGCAGTCAAACACCTCATATAGGACAGGACACTGAAGCTTTCTTT.

This clone was counted only a few times. This chain uses TRBV2 with TRBJ1-1; perhaps TRBD1 as D (6 bases). The V gene's germline CDR1 is SNHLY and CDR2 FYNNEI. The V gene lost 8 bases and the J gene lost 1 base, with 11 bases spanning the gap. CDR3 size: 13 residues. The CDR3 sequence: CASHQDRNTEAFF. The DNA for the CDR3 is TGTGCCAGCCATCAGGACAGGAACACTGAAGCTTTCTTT.

The J gene is TRBJ2-1, the V gene TRBV7-3; possibly TRBD2 for D (6 bases). The V end lost 5 bases, the J end lost 4 bases, and 12 bases lay between the germline ends. This CDR3 has 14 residues. The V gene's germline CDR1 is SGHTA and CDR2 FQGTGA. The CDR3: CASSPGGVYNEQFF. The CDR3 DNA follows: TGTGCCAGCAGCCCCGGAGGGGTTTACAATGAGCAGTTCTTC.